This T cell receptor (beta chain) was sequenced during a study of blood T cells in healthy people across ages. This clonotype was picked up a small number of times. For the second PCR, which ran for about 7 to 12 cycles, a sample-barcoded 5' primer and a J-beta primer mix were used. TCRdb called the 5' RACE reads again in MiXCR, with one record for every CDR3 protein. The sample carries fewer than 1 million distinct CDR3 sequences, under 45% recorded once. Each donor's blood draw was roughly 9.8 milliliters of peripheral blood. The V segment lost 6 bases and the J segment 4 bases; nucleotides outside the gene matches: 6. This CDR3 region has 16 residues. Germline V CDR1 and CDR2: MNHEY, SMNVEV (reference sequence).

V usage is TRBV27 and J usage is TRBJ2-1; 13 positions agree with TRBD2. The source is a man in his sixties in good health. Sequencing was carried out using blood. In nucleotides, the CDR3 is TGTGCCAGCAGAAAAACTAGCGGGGGGGATTACAATGAGCAGTTCTTC. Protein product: CASRKTSGGDYNEQFF.